This TCR beta chain was obtained from a study of beta chain features in type 1 diabetes. About the research overall: Sorted cell examination encompassed 100 million to 110 million cells across all samples.

Overall study findings and caveats: Moderate yet significant TCRB CDR3 shortening was seen in Type 1 diabetes patients in all four CD4+ subsets. The similarity of naive, central memory and Treg TCRB repertoires appeared greater among patients than among healthy donors.

Expressed TCRB transcripts got sequenced, as all isolated RNA was reverse transcribed. This table comes from immunoSEQ multiplex PCR, and its TCRdb copy is limited to in-frame clones, with some not included. Here the sample spans approximately 270,000 clones, 13% to 15% being singletons. A few counts support this clone. Antigen: not known. This CDR3 comprises 11 residues. The V end was cut by 8 bases, the J end by 2 bases, with 7 bases between. Germline loops: CDR1 SNHLY, CDR2 FYNNEI. The chain carries TRBV2 and TRBJ2-7, with D possibly TRBD2 on 5 matching bases. The clonotype comes from a man aged 25 to 40 with type 1 diabetes. The source material was naive CD4+ T cells from blood. The CDR3 region has the DNA TGTGCCAGCTTCGGGACCTACGAGCAGTACTTC. Translating gives CASFGTYEQYF.